The following is a T cell receptor beta chain sequence with its context. This clone was recorded once. Its antigen is currently not known. Qualities for individual bases were not recorded, and no much larger clone is one base off. The CDR3 regions of human TCRbeta chains were subjected to immunosequencing. The authors processed their data as follows. Repertoire TCRs were checked for matches against a reference library of SARS-CoV-2-specific TCRs that had been generated using the MIRA antigen-specificity platform. Breadth meant the fraction of unique TCRs that were SARS-CoV-2-associated, whereas depth meant the fraction of total T cells that were SARS-CoV-2-associated. Using the MIRA data, each spike-specific TCR was mapped to the spike region that the TCR reacts to and placed in a CD4 or CD8 class. Log10-transformed breadth and depth values were compared by one-way ANOVA with Sidak's multiple comparisons tests. In its TCRdb copy, this immuneACCESS table keeps in-frame sequences only and misses some clones. Where compared with another copy, unresolved V genes explain less than half of these, and the others have no known cause. Clone size and V and J calls were adopted from that table, with D and trimming inferred from the DNA. The sample table records under 200,000 clones; approximately 95% of these occur just once. Around 3.8% of the sample lies in the top ten.

CDR1 LNHDA and CDR2 SQIVND were looked up in the germline V gene (reference sequence). Measured from the cysteine to the phenylalanine, the CDR3 is 14 residues long. Only the CDR3 DNA stays, 42 bases, in frame from base 1. V gives up 7 bases and J gives up 8 bases, and the segment between their germline ends measures 20 bases. The data were obtained in a study of T cell responses to AZD1222 COVID-19 vaccine (dated by TCRdb to the early 2020s). For the wider study: AZD1222 recipients with second doses at about 4 weeks or about 12 weeks were pooled, because spike-specific TCR depth and breadth did not differ between schedules. TCR sequencing was performed for over 230 trial participants, of whom about 200 were given two doses of AZD1222 and 26 were given two doses of MenACWY control vaccine. Trial participants were enrolled into age subgroups of 18-55, 56-69 and 70-plus years, which contained roughly 150, 30 and 60 TCR-sequenced participants, respectively. Points the paper makes about the study in general: Most participants were white British and females outnumbered males, and the authors suggested that clonal diversity may have been underestimated. After two AZD1222 doses, spike-specific TCR breadth and depth were significantly higher than at day 0 and than in MenACWY recipients. Because no samples from the day 14 peak response were available, repertoires could be characterized only after the peak T cell response. Conclusions about previously exposed vaccinees are limited because only a handful of AZD1222 recipients were SARS-CoV-2 seropositive at baseline. Nearly half of unique spike-specific TCRs reportedly recognized epitopes outside regions mutated in the B.1.351 and B.1.1.7 variants. The 56-69-year group was small, and its depth increase did not reach significance, likely because of low power. The vaccine-associated CD4 TCRs covered the entire spike protein, and the dominant responses fell in regions 160-218 and 743-854.

The intended sense of this specimen's time point label: baseline before first vaccination. Vaccinee samples were obtained from the UK trials COV001 and COV002, which included a single-blind randomized controlled phase 2/3 trial of AZD1222 (ChAdOx1 nCoV-19) in healthy adults. For TCRbeta chain sequencing, PBMC samples were collected from trial participants at day 0 and at day 28 after the second dose. The TCR comes from an adult in good health. The V and J genes are TRBV19 and TRBJ1-1, with TRBD1 tentatively as D gene (6 bases match). Here the sequenced sample was peripheral blood, taken on day 0 of AZD1222 vaccination. The CDR3 protein: CASNFQRGVSEAFF. At the DNA level, the sequence is TGTGCCAGTAATTTCCAAAGGGGGGTTTCGGAAGCTTTCTTT.